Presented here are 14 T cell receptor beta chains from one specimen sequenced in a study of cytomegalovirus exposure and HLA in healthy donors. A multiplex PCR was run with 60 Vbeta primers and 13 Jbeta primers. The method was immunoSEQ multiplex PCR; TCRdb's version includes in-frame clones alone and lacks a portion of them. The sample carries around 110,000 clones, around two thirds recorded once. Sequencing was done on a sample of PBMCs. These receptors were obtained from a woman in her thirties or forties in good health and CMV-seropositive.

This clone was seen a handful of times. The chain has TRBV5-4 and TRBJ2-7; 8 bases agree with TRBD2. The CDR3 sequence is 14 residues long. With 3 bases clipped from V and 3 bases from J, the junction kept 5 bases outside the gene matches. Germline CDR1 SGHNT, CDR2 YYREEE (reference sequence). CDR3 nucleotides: TGTGCCAGCAGCTCCGGGACTAGGGGCTACGAGCAGTACTTC. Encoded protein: CASSSGTRGYEQYF.

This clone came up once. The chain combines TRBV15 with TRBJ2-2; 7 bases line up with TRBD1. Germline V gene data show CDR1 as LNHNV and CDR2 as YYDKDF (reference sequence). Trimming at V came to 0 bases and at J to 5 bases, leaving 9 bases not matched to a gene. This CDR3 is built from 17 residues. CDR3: CATSREGGAHLTGELFF. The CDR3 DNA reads TGTGCCACCAGCAGAGAAGGGGGCGCACATCTAACCGGGGAGCTGTTTTTT.

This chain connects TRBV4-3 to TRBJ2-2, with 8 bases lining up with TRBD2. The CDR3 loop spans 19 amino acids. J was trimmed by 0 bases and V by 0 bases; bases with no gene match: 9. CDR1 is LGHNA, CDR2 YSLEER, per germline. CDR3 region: CASSQDLLAGTANTGELFF. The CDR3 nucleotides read TGCGCCAGCAGCCAAGATTTATTAGCGGGAACCGCGAACACCGGGGAGCTGTTTTTT.

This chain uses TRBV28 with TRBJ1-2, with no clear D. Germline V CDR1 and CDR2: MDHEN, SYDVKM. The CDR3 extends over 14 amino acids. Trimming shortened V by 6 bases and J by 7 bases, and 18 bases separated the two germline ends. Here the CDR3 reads CASSLTQHRSGYTF. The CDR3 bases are TGTGCCAGCAGCCTGACCCAACATCGGAGTGGCTACACCTTC.

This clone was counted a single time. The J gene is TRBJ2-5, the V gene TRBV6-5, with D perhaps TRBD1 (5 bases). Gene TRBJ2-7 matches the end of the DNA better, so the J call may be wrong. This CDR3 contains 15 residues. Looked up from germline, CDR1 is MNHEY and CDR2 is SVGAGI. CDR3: CASSQTDPEPYEQYF. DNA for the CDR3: TGTGCCAGCAGTCAGACAGACCCAGAGCCCTACGAGCAGTACTTC.

In nucleotides, the CDR3 is TGTGCCAGCAGCACAGACGGCGCGGGAGGGGGAGAGCAGTACTTC. Its protein product is CASSTDGAGGGEQYF. This chain uses TRBV7-2 with TRBJ2-7; the match to TRBD2 covers 9 bases. The CDR3 consists of 15 residues. Germline values: CDR1 SGHTA, CDR2 FQGNSA. Unmatched junction bases numbered 12, after V lost 5 bases and J lost 7 bases.

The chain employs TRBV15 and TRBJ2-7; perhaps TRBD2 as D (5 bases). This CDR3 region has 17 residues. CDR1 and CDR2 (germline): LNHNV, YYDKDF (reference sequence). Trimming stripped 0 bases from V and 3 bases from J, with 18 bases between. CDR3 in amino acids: CATSRDLTTSGNYEQYF. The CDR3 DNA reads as TGTGCCACCAGCAGAGATCTCACGACGTCGGGGAACTACGAGCAGTACTTC.

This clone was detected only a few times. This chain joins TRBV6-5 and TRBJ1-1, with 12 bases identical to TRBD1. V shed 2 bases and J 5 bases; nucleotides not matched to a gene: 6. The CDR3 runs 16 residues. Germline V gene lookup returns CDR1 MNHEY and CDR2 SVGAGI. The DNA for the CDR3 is TGTGCCAGCAGTTACCGGGGACAGGGGGCGAGGACTGAAGCTTTCTTT. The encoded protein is CASSYRGQGARTEAFF.

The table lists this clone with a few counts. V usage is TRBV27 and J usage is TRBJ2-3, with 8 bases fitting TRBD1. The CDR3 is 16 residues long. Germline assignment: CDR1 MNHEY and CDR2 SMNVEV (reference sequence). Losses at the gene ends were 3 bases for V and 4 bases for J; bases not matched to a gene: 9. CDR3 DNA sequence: TGTGCCAGCAGTTTTTATGGGACAGGTGGTTCAGATACGCAGTATTTT. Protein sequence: CASSFYGTGGSDTQYF.

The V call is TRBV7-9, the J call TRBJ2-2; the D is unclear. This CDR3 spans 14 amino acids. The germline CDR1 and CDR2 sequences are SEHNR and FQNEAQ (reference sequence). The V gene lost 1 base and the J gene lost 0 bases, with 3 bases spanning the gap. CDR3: CASSLVSNTGELFF. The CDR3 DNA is TGTGCCAGCAGCTTAGTCTCGAACACCGGGGAGCTGTTTTTT. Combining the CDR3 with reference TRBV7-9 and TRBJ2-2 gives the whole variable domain DTGVSQNPRHKITKRGQNVTFRCDPISEHNRLYWYRQTLGQGPEFLTYFQNEAQLEKSRLLSDRFSAERPKGSFSTLEIQRTEQGDSAMYLCASSLVSNTGELFFGEGSRLTVL.

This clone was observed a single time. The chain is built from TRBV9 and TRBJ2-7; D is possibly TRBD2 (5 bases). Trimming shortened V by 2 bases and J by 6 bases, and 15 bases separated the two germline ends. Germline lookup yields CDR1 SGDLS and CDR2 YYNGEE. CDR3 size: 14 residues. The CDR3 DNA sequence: TGTGCCAGCAGCGTCTTGTCAGAGGGCGGCGAGCAGTACTTC. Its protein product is CASSVLSEGGEQYF.

The CDR3 loop is CASSSVGPRGEQYF. DNA of the CDR3: TGTGCCAGTAGTTCCGTGGGCCCTCGGGGCGAGCAGTACTTC. The genes are TRBV19 and TRBJ2-7; D might be TRBD2 (5 bases). Trimming pared 5 bases from V and 6 bases from J, leaving 17 bases between. Germline assignment: CDR1 LNHDA and CDR2 SQIVND (reference sequence). The CDR3 contains 14 residues.

The CDR3 reads CASCGQGRTEAFF. The CDR3 DNA follows: TGCGCCAGCTGTGGACAGGGGCGGACTGAAGCTTTCTTT. The chain couples TRBV5-1 to TRBJ1-1; 9 bases agree with TRBD1. Germline CDR1 is SGHRS and CDR2 is YFSETQ. Trimming at V came to 7 bases and at J to 5 bases, leaving 6 bases not matched to a gene. The CDR3 runs to 13 residues.

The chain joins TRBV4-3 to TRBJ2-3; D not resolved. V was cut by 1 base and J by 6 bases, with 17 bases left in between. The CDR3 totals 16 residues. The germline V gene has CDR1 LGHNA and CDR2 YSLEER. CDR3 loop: CASSQVRPPHGDTQYF. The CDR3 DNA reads TGCGCCAGCAGCCAAGTGAGGCCACCCCATGGGGATACGCAGTATTTT.